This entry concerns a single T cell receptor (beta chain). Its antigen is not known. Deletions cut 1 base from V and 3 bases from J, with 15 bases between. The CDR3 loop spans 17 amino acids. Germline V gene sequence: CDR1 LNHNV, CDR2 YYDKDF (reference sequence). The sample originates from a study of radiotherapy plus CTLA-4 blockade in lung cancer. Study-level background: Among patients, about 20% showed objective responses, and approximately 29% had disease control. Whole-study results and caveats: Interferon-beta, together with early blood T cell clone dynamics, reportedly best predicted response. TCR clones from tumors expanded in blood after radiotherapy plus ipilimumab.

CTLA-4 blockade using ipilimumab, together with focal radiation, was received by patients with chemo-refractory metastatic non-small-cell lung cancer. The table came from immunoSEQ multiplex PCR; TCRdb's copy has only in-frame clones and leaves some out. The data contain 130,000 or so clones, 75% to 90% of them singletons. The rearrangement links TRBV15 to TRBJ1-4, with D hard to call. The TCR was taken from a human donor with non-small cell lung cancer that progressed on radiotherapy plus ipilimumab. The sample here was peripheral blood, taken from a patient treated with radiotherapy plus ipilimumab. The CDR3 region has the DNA TGTGCCACCAGCAGAGCAGCTTCGGTCCCTTCTAATGAAAAACTGTTTTTT. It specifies CATSRAASVPSNEKLFF.